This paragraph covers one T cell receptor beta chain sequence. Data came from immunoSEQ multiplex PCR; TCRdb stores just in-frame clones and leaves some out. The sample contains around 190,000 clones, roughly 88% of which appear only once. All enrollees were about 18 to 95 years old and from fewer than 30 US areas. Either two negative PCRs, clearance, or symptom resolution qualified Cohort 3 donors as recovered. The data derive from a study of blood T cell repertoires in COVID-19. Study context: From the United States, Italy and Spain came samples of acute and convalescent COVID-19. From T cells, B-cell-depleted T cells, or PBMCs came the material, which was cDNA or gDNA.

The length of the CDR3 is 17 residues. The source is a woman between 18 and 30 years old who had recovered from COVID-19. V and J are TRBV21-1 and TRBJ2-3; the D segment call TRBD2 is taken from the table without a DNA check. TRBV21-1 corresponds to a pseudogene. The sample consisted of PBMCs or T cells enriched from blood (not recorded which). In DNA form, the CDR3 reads TGTGCCAGCAGCAGAGTCCTGTCAAGTGCTAGCACAGATACGCAGTATTTT. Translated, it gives CASSRVLSSASTDTQYF.